The present T cell receptor beta chain was sequenced within a study of response to subunit inactivated influenza vaccine. V lost 0 bases and J lost 4; bases outside the gene matches: 13. Germline V lookup: CDR1 SGHAT, CDR2 FQDESV (reference sequence). The CDR3 runs 18 residues. TCRdb called the RT-PCR reads again in MiXCR, with one record for every CDR3 protein. The sample has 750,000 to 850,000 distinct CDR3 sequences; 15% to 20% are singletons. J is TRBJ2-5 and V is TRBV11-1, with 8 bases that match TRBD2. The sequence was collected from a middle-aged man who received an inactivated influenza vaccine. Sequences were derived from PBMCs from blood, sampled less than 6 days after vaccination. CDR3 sequence: CASSLARGRGGRGETQYF. The CDR3 region has the DNA TGTGCCAGCAGCTTAGCGCGGGGACGGGGGGGCCGTGGAGAGACCCAGTACTTC.